This T cell receptor beta chain is drawn from a study of blood T cell repertoires in COVID-19. The germline V gene has CDR1 MNHEY and CDR2 SVGAGI. Trimming left V 6 bases short and J 8 bases short, with 10 bases between. This CDR3 region has 12 residues. TCRdb's table, derived via immunoSEQ multiplex PCR, lists solely in-frame clones and lacks some. The table lists approximately 500,000 clones, 85% to 90% of them singletons. The specimen sequenced was peripheral blood. The clonotype originates from a woman aged 45-59 years with COVID-19, enrolled during active disease. The chain recombines TRBV6-5 with TRBJ1-4; D call uncertain. In DNA, the CDR3 is TGTGCCAGCAGACGAGGGTTCGAAAAACTGTTTTTT. It encodes CASRRGFEKLFF.